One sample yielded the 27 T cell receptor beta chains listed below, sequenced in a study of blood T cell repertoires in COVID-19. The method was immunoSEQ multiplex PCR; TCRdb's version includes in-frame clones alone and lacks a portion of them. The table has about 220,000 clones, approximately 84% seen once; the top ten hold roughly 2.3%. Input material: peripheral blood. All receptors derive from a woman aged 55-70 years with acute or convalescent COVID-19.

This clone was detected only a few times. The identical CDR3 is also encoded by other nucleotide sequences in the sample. CDR3 residues: CAWRRGNTEAFF. The DNA of the CDR3 is TGTGCCTGGAGGCGGGGGAACACTGAAGCTTTCTTT. This sequence joins TRBV30 and TRBJ1-1; D not resolved. This CDR3 contains 12 residues. Germline-derived CDR1 and CDR2 are GTSNPN and SVGIG (reference sequence). Trimming took off 3 bases at V and 1 base at J, with 6 bases between the two ends. Based on the CDR3 plus reference TRBV30 and TRBJ1-1, the full variable domain is SQTIHQWPATLVQPVGSPLSLECTVEGTSNPNLYWYRQAAGRGLQLLFYSVGIGQISSEVPQNLSASRPQDRQFILSSKKLLLSDSGFYLCAWRRGNTEAFFGQGTRLTVV.

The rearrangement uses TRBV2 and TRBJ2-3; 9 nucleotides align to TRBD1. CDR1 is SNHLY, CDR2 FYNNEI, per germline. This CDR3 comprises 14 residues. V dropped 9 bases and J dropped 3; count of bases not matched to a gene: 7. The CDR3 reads CASSGTGHTDTQYF. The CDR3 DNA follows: TGTGCCAGTTCCGGGACAGGGCATACAGATACGCAGTATTTT.

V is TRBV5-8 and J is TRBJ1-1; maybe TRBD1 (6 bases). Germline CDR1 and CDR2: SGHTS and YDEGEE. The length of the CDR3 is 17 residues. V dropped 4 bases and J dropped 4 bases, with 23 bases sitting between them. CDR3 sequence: CASSHRDNPLMGTEAFF. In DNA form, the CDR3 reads TGTGCCAGCAGCCACCGGGACAATCCTTTAATGGGCACTGAAGCTTTCTTT.

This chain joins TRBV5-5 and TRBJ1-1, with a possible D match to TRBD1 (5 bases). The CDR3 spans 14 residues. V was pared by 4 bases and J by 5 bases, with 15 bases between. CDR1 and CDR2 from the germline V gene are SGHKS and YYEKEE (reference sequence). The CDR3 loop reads CASSPGGGGTEAFF. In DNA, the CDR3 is TGTGCCAGCAGCCCCGGCGGGGGGGGAACTGAAGCTTTCTTT.

Here the CDR3 DNA reads TGTGCCAGTAGTACCTCGGGACAGGGGTGGCAGCCCCAGCATTTT. As protein: CASSTSGQGWQPQHF. The rearrangement uses TRBV19 and TRBJ1-5; 10 bases line up with TRBD1. Germline CDR1 reads LNHDA; CDR2 reads SQIVND (reference sequence). The CDR3 has 15 residues. With 4 bases clipped from V and 7 bases from J, the junction kept 7 bases outside the gene matches.

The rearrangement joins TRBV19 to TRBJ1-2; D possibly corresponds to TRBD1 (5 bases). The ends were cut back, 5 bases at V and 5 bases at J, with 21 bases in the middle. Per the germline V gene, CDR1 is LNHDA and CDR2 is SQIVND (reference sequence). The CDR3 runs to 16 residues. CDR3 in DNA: TGTGCCAGTAGTTCCGGGGGTCGGCGGGAAGAATATGGCTACACCTTC. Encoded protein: CASSSGGRREEYGYTF.

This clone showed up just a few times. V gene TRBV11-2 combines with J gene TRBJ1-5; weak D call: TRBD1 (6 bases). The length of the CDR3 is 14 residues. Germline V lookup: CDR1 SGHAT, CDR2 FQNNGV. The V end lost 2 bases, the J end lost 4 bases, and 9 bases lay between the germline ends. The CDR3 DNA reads TGTGCCAGCAGCTTAACAGGGTATAATCAGCCCCAGCATTTT. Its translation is CASSLTGYNQPQHF.

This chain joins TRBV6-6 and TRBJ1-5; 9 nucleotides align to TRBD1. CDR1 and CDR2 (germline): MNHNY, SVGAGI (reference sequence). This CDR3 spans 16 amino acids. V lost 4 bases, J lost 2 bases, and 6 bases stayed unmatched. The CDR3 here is CASSSTGGRGNQPQHF. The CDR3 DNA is TGTGCCAGCAGTTCTACAGGGGGCCGGGGCAATCAGCCCCAGCATTTT.

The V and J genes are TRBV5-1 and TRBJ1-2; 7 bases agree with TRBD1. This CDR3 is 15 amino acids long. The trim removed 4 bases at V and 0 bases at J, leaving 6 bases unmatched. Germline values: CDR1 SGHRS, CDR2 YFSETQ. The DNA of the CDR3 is TGCGCCAGCAGCCCCGGGGACAGATCTAACTATGGCTACACCTTC. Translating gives CASSPGDRSNYGYTF.

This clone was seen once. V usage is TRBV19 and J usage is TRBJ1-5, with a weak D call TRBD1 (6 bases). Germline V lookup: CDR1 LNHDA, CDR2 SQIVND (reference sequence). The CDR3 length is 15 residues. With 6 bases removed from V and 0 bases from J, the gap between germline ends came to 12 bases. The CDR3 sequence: CASSRGWDSNQPQHF. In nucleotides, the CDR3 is TGTGCCAGTAGCAGGGGATGGGATAGCAATCAGCCCCAGCATTTT.

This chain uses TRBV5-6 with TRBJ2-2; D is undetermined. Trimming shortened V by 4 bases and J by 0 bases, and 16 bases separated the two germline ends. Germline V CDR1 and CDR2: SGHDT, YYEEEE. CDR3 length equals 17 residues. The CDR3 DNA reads TGTGCCAGCAGCAGAGTAAAGAAACGCCCGAACACCGGGGAGCTGTTTTTT. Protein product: CASSRVKKRPNTGELFF.

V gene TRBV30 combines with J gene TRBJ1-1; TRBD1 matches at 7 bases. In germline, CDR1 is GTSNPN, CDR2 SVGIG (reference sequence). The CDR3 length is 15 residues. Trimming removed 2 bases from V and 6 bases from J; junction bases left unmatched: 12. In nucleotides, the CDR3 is TGTGCCTGGAGTCGGGGGCAGGGGGTTTTCTCTGAAGCTTTCTTT. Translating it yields CAWSRGQGVFSEAFF.

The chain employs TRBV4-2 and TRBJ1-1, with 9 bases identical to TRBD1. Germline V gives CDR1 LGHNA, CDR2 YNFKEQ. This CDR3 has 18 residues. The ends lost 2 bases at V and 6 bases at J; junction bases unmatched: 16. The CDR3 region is CASSQHRDREVNRAEAFF. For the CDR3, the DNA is TGTGCCAGCAGCCAACACCGGGACAGGGAAGTGAATCGAGCTGAAGCTTTCTTT.

CDR3 in amino acids: CASSQEGSEAFF. The CDR3 DNA reads as TGTGCCAGCAGCCAAGAGGGCAGTGAAGCTTTCTTT. The chain employs TRBV3-1 (or the pseudogene TRBV3-2) and TRBJ1-1; D is uncertain. Deletions cut 0 bases from V and 7 bases from J, with 6 bases between. CDR3 size: 12 residues. Germline CDR1 and CDR2: LGHDT and YNNKEL (reference sequence).

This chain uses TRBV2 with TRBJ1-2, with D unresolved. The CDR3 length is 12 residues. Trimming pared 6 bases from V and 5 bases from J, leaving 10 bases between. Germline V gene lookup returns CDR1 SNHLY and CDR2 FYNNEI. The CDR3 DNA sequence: TGTGCCAGCAGGGAGACCTTGTATGGCTACACCTTC. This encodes CASRETLYGYTF.

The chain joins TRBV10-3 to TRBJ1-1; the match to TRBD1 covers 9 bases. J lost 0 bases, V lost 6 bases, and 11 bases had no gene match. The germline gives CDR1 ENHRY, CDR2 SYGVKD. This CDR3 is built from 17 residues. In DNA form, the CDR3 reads TGTGCCATCAGCGGGGGACAGGGTGGAGGGATGAACACTGAAGCTTTCTTT. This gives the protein CAISGGQGGGMNTEAFF.

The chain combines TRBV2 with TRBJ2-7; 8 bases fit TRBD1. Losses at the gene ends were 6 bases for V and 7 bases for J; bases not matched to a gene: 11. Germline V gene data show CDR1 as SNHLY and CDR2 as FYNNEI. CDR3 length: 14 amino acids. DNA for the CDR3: TGTGCCAGCAGCGGGACAGGAGTGCCCGGGGAGCAGTACTTC. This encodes CASSGTGVPGEQYF.

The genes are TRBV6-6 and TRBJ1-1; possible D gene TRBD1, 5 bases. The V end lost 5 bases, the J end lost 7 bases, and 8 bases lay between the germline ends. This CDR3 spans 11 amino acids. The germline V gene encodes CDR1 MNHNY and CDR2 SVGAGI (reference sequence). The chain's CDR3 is CASSPDSEAFF. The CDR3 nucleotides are TGTGCCAGCAGTCCTGACAGTGAAGCTTTCTTT.

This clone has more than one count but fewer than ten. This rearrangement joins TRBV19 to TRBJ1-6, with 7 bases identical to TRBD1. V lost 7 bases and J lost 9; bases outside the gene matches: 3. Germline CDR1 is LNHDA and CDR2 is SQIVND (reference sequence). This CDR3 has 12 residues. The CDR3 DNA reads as TGTGCCAGTAAGACAGGGACTTCACCCCTCCACTTT. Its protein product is CASKTGTSPLHF.

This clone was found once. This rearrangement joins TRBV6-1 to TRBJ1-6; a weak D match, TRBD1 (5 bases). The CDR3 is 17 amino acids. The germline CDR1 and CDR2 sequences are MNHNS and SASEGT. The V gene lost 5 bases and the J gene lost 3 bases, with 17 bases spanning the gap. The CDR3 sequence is CASSKEQVPNYNSPLHF. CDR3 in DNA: TGTGCCAGCAGTAAAGAACAGGTTCCTAACTATAATTCACCCCTCCACTTT.

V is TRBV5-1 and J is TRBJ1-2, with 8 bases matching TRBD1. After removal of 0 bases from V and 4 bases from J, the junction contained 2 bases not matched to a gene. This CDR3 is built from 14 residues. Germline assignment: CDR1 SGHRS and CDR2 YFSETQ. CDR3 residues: CASSLADRGYGYTF. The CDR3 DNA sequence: TGCGCCAGCAGCTTGGCAGACAGGGGCTATGGCTACACCTTC.

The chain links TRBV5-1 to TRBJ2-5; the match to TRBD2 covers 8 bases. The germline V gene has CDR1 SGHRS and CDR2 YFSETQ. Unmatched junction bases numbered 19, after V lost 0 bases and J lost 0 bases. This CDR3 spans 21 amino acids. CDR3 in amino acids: CASSLGASWRAGATYQETQYF. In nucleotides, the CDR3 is TGCGCCAGCAGCTTGGGGGCCTCTTGGCGAGCGGGGGCGACGTACCAAGAGACCCAGTACTTC.

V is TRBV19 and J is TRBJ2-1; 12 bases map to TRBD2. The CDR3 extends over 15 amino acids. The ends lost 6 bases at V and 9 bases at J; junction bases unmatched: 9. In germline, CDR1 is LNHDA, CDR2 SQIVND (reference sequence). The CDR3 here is CASSPSGGAFGEQFF. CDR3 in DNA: TGTGCCAGTAGCCCTAGCGGGGGGGCTTTCGGTGAGCAGTTCTTC.

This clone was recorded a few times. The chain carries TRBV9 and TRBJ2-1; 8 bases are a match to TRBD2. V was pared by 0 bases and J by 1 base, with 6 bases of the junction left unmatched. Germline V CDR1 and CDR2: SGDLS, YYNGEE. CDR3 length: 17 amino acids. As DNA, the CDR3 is TGTGCCAGCAGCGTAGCTGGCGGGGGGACTTCCTACAATGAGCAGTTCTTC. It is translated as CASSVAGGGTSYNEQFF.

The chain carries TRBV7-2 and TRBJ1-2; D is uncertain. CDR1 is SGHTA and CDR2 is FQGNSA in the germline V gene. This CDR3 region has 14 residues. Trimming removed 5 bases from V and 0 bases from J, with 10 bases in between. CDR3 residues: CASSRGESNYGYTF. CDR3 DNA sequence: TGTGCCAGCAGCCGGGGAGAGTCTAACTATGGCTACACCTTC.

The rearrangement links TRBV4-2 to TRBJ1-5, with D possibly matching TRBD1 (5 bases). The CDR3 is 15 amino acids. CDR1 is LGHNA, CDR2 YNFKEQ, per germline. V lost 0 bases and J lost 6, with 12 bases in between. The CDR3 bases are TGTGCCAGCAGCCAAGATTCCGGGGGAGCTCAGCCCCAGCATTTT. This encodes CASSQDSGGAQPQHF.

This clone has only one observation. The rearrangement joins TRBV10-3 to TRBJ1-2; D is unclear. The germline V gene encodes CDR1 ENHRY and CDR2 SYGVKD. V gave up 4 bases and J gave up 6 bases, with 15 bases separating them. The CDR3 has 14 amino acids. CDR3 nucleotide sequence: TGTGCCATCAGTGGAGACGGGAGGATGGATGGCTACACCTTC. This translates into CAISGDGRMDGYTF.